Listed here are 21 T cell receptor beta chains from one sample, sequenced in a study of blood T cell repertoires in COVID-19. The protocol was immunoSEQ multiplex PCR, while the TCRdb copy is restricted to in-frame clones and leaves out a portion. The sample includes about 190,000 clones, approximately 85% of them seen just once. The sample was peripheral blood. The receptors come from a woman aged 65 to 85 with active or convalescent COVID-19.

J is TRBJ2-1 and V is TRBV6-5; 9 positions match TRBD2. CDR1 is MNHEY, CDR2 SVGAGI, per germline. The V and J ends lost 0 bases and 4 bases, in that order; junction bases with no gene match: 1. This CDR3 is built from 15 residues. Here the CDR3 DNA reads TGTGCCAGCAGTTACTCTAGCGGGAGATACAATGAGCAGTTCTTC. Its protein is CASSYSSGRYNEQFF.

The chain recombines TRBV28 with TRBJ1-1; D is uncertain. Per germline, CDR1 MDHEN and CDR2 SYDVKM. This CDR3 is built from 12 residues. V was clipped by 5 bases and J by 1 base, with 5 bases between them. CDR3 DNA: TGTGCCAGCAGTACACGGAACACTGAAGCTTTCTTT. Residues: CASSTRNTEAFF. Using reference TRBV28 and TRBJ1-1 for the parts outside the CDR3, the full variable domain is DVKVTQSSRYLVKRTGEKVFLECVQDMDHENMFWYRQDPGLGLRLIYFSYDVKMKEKGDIPEGYSVSREKKERFSLILESASTNQTSMYLCASSTRNTEAFFGQGTRLTVV.

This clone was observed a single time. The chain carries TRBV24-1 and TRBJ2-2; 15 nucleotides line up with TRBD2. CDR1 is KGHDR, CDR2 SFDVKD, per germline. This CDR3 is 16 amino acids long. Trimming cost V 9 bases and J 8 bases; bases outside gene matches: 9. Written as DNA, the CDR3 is TGTGCCACCCGGAGTCCGGGACTAGCGGGAGGAGGGGAGCTGTTTTTT. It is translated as CATRSPGLAGGGELFF.

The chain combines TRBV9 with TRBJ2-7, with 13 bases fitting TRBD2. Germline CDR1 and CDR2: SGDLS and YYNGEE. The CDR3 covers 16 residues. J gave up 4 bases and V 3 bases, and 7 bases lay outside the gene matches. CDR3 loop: CASSGAWTSGSYEQYF. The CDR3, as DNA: TGTGCCAGCAGCGGCGCCTGGACTAGCGGGAGTTACGAGCAGTACTTC.

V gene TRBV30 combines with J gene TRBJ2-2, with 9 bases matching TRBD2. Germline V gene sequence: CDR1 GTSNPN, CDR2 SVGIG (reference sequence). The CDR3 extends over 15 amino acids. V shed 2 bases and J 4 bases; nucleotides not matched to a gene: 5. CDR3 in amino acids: CAWSRIAGATGELFF. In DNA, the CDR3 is TGTGCCTGGAGTAGGATAGCGGGAGCCACCGGGGAGCTGTTTTTT.

In DNA form, the CDR3 reads TGCGCCAGCAGCTTATCGGGGACACATTCGGCCGAGCAGTACTTC. Its translation: CASSLSGTHSAEQYF. This chain joins TRBV5-1 and TRBJ2-7; the D gene is possibly TRBD1 (6 bases). The V and J ends lost 2 bases and 6 bases respectively, with 18 bases between them. The CDR3 runs 15 residues. CDR1 SGHRS and CDR2 YFSETQ come from the germline V gene.

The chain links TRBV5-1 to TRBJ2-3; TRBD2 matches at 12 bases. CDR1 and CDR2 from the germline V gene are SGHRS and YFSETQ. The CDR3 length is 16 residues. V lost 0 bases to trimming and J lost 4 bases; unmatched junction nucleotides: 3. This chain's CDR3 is CASSLATSGSSDTQYF. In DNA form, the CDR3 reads TGCGCCAGCAGCTTGGCGACTAGCGGGAGCTCAGATACGCAGTATTTT.

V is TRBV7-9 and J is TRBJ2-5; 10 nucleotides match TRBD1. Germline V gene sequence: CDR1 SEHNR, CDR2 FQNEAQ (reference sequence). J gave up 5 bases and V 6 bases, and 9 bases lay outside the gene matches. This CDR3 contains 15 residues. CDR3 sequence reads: CASSPGTGVSETQYF. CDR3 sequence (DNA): TGTGCCAGCAGTCCCGGGACAGGGGTTTCGGAGACCCAGTACTTC. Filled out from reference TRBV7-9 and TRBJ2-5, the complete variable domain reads DTGVSQNPRHKITKRGQNVTFRCDPISEHNRLYWYRQTLGQGPEFLTYFQNEAQLEKSRLLSDRFSAERPKGSFSTLEIQRTEQGDSAMYLCASSPGTGVSETQYFGPGTRLLVL.

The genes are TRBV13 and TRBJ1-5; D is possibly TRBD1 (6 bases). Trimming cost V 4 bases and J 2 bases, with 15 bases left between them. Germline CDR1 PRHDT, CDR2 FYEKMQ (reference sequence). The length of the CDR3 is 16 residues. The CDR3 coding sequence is TGTGCCAGCAGCTCCCGACAGGCGAGGGGCAATCAGCCCCAGCATTTT. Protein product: CASSSRQARGNQPQHF.

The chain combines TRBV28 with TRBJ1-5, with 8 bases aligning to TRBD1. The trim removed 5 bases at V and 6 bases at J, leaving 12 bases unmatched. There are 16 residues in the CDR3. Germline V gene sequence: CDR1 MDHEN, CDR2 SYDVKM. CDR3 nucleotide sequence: TGTGCCAGCAGTGCCAGGGGGCGGGGGGGCCGTCAGCCCCAGCATTTT. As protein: CASSARGRGGRQPQHF.

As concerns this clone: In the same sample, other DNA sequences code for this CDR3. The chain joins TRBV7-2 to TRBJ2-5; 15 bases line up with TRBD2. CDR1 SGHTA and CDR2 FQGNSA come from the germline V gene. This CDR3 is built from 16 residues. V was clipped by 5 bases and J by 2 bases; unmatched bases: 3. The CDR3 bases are TGTGCCAGCAGCCTCGGACTAGCGGGAGGGCAAGAGACCCAGTACTTC. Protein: CASSLGLAGGQETQYF.

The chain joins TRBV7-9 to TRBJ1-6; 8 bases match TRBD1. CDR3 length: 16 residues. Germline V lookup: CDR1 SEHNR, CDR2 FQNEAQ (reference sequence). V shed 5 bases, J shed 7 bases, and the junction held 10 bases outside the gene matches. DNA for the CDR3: TGTGCCAGCAGCGGGGGACAGGCCACTTGGAATTCACCCCTCCACTTT. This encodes CASSGGQATWNSPLHF.

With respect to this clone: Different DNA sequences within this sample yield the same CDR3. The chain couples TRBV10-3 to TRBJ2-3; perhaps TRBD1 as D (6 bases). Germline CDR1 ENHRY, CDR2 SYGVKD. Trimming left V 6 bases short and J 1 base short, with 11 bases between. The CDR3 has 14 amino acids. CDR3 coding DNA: TGTGCCATCAGAGAAGGGGGAGGCACAGATACGCAGTATTTT. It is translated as CAIREGGGTDTQYF.

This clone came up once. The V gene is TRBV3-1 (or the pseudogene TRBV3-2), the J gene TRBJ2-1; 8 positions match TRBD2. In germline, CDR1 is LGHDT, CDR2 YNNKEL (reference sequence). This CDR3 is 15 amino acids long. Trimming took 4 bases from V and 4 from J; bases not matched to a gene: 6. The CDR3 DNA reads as TGTGCCAGCAGCCCGGGGGGGACTATATACAATGAGCAGTTCTTC. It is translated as CASSPGGTIYNEQFF.

CDR3 region: CTSSQAVTVRNEKLFF. CDR3 in DNA: TGCACCAGCAGCCAAGCGGTGACAGTGAGAAATGAAAAACTGTTTTTT. The chain couples TRBV1 to TRBJ1-4; the table's D call of TRBD1 was not tested on the DNA. TRBV1 is a pseudogene locus. The CDR3 consists of 16 residues.

The CDR3 here is CASRKGLADPYEQYF. CDR3 sequence (DNA): TGTGCCAGCAGGAAAGGACTAGCGGATCCCTACGAGCAGTACTTC. The chain links TRBV6-5 to TRBJ2-7; TRBD2 aligns across 10 bases. The CDR3 runs to 15 residues. Trimming cost V 6 bases and J 2 bases; bases outside gene matches: 7. Looked up from germline, CDR1 is MNHEY and CDR2 is SVGAGI.

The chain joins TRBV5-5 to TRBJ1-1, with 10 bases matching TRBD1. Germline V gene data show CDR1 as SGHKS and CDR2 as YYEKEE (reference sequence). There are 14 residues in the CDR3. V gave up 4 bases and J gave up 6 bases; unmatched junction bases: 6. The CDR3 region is CASSGGQGYAEAFF. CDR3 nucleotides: TGTGCCAGCAGCGGGGGACAGGGGTACGCTGAAGCTTTCTTT.

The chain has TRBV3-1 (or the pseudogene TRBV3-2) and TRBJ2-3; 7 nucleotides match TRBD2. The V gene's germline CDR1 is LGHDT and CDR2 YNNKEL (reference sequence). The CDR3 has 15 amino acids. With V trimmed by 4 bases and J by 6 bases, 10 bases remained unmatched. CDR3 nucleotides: TGTGCCAGCAGCCCGGGACTACTAACCTCGGATACGCAGTATTTT. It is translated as CASSPGLLTSDTQYF.

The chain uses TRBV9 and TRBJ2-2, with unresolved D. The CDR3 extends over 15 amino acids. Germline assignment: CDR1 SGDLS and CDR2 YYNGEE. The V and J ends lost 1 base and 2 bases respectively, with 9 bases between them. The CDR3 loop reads CASSVLPTNTGELFF. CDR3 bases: TGTGCCAGCAGCGTATTGCCTACCAACACCGGGGAGCTGTTTTTT.

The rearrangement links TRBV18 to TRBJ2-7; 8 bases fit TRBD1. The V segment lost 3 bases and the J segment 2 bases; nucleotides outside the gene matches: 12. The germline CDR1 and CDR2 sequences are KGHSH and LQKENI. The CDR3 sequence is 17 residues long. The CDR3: CASSPGTGPIRAYEQYF. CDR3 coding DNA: TGTGCCAGCTCACCCGGGACAGGCCCGATAAGGGCCTACGAGCAGTACTTC.

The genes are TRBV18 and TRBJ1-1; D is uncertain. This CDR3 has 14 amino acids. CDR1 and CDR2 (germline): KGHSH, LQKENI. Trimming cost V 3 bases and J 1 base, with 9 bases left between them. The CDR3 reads CASSPDRGNTEAFF. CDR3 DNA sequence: TGTGCCAGCTCACCGGATAGAGGGAACACTGAAGCTTTCTTT.